This T cell receptor (beta chain) was identified in a study of blood T cell repertoires in COVID-19. This CDR3 has 15 residues. The V end was cut by 7 bases, the J end by 0 bases, with 16 bases between. Germline-derived CDR1 and CDR2 are MNHEY and SVGAGI. Original analysis: Reference gene primer amplification in the assay estimated nucleated cell counts. The method was immunoSEQ multiplex PCR; TCRdb's version includes in-frame clones alone and lacks a portion of them. The V and J calls and clone size come from that table; D and trimming were worked out from the DNA. Seen here are approximately 37,000 clones, about nine tenths observed once, and the top ten hold around a fifth.

J is TRBJ2-7 and V is TRBV6-5; D might be TRBD1 (6 bases). This clonotype was obtained from a man over 45 with active COVID-19. The sample taken for sequencing was peripheral blood. CDR3 nucleotides: TGTGCCAGCACCAGACAGGCGTGGGGCTCCTACGAGCAGTACTTC. It is translated as CASTRQAWGSYEQYF.